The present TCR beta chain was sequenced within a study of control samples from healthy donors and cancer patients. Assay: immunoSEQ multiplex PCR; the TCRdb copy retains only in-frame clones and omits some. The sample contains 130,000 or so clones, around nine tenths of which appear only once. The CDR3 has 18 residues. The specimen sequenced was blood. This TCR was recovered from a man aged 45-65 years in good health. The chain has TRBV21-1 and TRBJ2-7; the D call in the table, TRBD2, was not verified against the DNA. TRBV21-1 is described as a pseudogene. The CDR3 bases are TGTGCCAGCAGCAAATGGATGGCGACTAGCGGGGTCTCCTACGAGCAGTACTTC. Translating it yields CASSKWMATSGVSYEQYF.